The 14 T cell receptor beta chains listed next were all sequenced from one sample in a study of cytomegalovirus exposure and HLA in healthy donors. The PCR ran on 60 Vbeta and 13 Jbeta primers. Produced via immunoSEQ multiplex PCR; TCRdb's table is partial and in-frame only. The sample holds about 160,000 clones, 78% seen once. Sequencing was performed on PBMCs. The receptor source for this set is a woman aged 40 to 50 in good health and CMV-seronegative.

This clone has just a few counts. The chain combines TRBV10-1 with TRBJ2-7, with 9 bases matching TRBD1. The germline V gene encodes CDR1 WNHNN and CDR2 SYGVQD (reference sequence). The V segment lost 2 bases and the J segment 3 bases; nucleotides outside the gene matches: 5. The CDR3 sequence is 15 residues long. The CDR3 here is CASSEGGTGSYEQYF. The CDR3 nucleotides are TGCGCCAGCAGTGAGGGGGGGACAGGGAGCTACGAGCAGTACTTC.

This chain uses TRBV9 with TRBJ2-7; D might be TRBD1 (6 bases). This CDR3 has 21 residues. CDR1 is SGDLS, CDR2 YYNGEE, per germline. Deletions cut 4 bases from V and 4 bases from J, with 36 bases between. CDR3 sequence (DNA): TGTGCCAGCAGCCAAAGGCCTCAAAGGTTGGGGACAACCTCCGCCCCTTACGAGCAGTACTTC. It codes for CASSQRPQRLGTTSAPYEQYF.

This chain joins TRBV11-2 and TRBJ2-5; 12 bases line up with TRBD2. The CDR3 runs 15 residues. The V and J ends lost 5 bases and 3 bases, in that order; junction bases with no gene match: 4. CDR1 and CDR2 from the germline V gene are SGHAT and FQNNGV. In nucleotides, the CDR3 is TGTGCCAGCAGCCTCCGGACTAGCGGGGAAGAGACCCAGTACTTC. Residues: CASSLRTSGEETQYF.

This clone showed up just once. This chain links TRBV28 with TRBJ1-5, with D tentatively TRBD1 (5 bases). Germline V CDR1 and CDR2: MDHEN, SYDVKM. The CDR3 has 16 residues. Trimming left V 2 bases short and J 5 bases short, with 16 bases between. Here the CDR3 reads CASSLTPRARDQPQHF. The CDR3 DNA reads as TGTGCCAGCAGTTTAACCCCCAGGGCAAGGGATCAGCCCCAGCATTTT.

V and J are TRBV2 and TRBJ1-6, with TRBD1 matching over 9 bases. The CDR3 has 16 residues. CDR1 and CDR2 from the germline V gene are SNHLY and FYNNEI. The V segment lost 3 bases and the J segment 7 bases; nucleotides outside the gene matches: 7. The CDR3 reads CASSDLYTGGNSPLHF. CDR3 DNA: TGTGCCAGCAGTGATTTATACACAGGGGGCAATTCACCCCTCCACTTT.

The chain combines TRBV29-1 with TRBJ2-1; the D gene is possibly TRBD2 (7 bases). Trimming cost V 8 bases and J 4 bases, with 27 bases left between them. Germline V gene sequence: CDR1 SQVTM, CDR2 ANQGSEA. This CDR3 has 17 amino acids. The CDR3 region has the DNA TGCAGCCCCCTGAGGGGGGGTATCCTTTTATCATACAATGAGCAGTTCTTC. It is translated as CSPLRGGILLSYNEQFF.

The sample holds a few counts of this clone. V is TRBV4-1 and J is TRBJ2-7; D is perhaps TRBD2 (5 bases). The CDR3 consists of 15 residues. Trimming stripped 0 bases from V and 6 bases from J, with 15 bases between. CDR1 and CDR2 from the germline V gene are MGHRA and YSYEKL. As DNA, the CDR3 is TGCGCCAGCAGCCAAGAGGGGAGTTCTTTGGGCGAGCAGTACTTC. It encodes CASSQEGSSLGEQYF.

The gene calls are TRBV25-1 and TRBJ2-7; 7 nucleotides line up with TRBD2. The CDR3 contains 15 residues. Germline lookup yields CDR1 MGHDK and CDR2 SYGVNS. V trimming: 3 bases; J trimming: 3 bases; junction bases outside the gene matches: 8. The CDR3 sequence: CASSDPAGRVYEQYF. The CDR3 nucleotides read TGTGCCAGCAGTGATCCGGCAGGGAGGGTCTACGAGCAGTACTTC.

Here the CDR3 DNA reads TGCAGCGCCGGGGGTCAGGGCTATGGCTACACCTTC. It is translated as CSAGGQGYGYTF. The chain combines TRBV29-1 with TRBJ1-2; a weak D match, TRBD1 (5 bases). Germline V gene data show CDR1 as SQVTM and CDR2 as ANQGSEA. V lost 7 bases and J lost 4, with 13 bases in between. This CDR3 comprises 12 residues.

This clone came up a few times. The CDR3 nucleotides are TGCGCCAGCAGTGGGCAGGGGAACACTGAAGCTTTCTTT. Translating gives CASSGQGNTEAFF. The rearrangement joins TRBV10-1 to TRBJ1-1; tentatively, D is TRBD1 (5 bases). Germline loops: CDR1 WNHNN, CDR2 SYGVQD (reference sequence). Trimming pared 4 bases from V and 1 base from J, leaving 7 bases between. This CDR3 has 13 amino acids.

This clone appeared a few times. The chain has TRBV6-6 and TRBJ2-1; tentative D call: TRBD1 (6 bases). CDR3 length: 15 amino acids. V lost 6 bases to trimming and J lost 3 bases, with 15 bases between them. Germline V CDR1 and CDR2: MNHNY, SVGAGI (reference sequence). This chain's CDR3 is CASSPRQGRYNEQFF. Written as DNA, the CDR3 is TGTGCCAGCAGCCCACGGCAGGGGCGCTACAATGAGCAGTTCTTC.

The V gene is TRBV2, the J gene TRBJ2-5; a weak D match, TRBD2 (5 bases). Germline loops: CDR1 SNHLY, CDR2 FYNNEI. V shed 6 bases and J shed 0 bases, with 8 bases lying between them. The CDR3 consists of 13 residues. CDR3 in amino acids: CASSGEYQETQYF. In nucleotides, the CDR3 is TGTGCCAGCAGCGGGGAGTACCAAGAGACCCAGTACTTC.

This rearrangement joins TRBV20-1 to TRBJ2-3, with D hard to call. Germline assignment: CDR1 DFQATT and CDR2 SNEGSKA (reference sequence). Trimming stripped 7 bases from V and 3 bases from J, with 8 bases between. The CDR3 is made up of 11 amino acids. CDR3 residues: CSGYLTDTQYF. For the CDR3, the DNA is TGCAGTGGCTACCTTACAGATACGCAGTATTTT.

The chain is built from TRBV10-3 and TRBJ2-7, with a tentative D call TRBD2 (6 bases). The CDR3 consists of 14 residues. Germline CDR1 is ENHRY and CDR2 is SYGVKD. V was pared by 3 bases and J by 2 bases, with 11 bases between. The CDR3 protein is CAISEYSGAYEQYF. The CDR3 DNA follows: TGTGCCATCAGTGAATATAGCGGTGCCTACGAGCAGTACTTC.